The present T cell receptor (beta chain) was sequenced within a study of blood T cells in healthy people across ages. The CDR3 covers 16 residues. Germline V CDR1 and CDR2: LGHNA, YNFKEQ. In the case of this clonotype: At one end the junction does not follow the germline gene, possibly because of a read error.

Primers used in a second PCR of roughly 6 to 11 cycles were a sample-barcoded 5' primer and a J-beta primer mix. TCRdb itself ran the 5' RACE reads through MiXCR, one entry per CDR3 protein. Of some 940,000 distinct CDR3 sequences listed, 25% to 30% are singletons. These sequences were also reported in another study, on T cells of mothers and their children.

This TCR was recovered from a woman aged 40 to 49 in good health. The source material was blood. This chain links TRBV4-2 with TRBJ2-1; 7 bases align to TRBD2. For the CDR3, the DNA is TGTGCCGGCAGCCTTCCCGGGACTACGATTATGGATGAGCAGTTCTTC. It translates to CAGSLPGTTIMDEQFF.